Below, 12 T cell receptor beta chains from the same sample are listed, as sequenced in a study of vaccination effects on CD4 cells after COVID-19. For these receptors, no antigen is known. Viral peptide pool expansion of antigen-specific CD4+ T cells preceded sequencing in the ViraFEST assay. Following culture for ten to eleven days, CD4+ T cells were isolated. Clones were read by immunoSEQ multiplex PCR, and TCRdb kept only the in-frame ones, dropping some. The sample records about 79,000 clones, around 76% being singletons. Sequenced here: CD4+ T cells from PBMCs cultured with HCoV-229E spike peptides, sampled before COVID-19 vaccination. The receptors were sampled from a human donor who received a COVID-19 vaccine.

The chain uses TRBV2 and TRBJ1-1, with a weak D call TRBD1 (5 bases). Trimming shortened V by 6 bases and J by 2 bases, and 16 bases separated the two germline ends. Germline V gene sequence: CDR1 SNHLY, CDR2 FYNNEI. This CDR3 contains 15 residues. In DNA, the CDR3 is TGTGCCAGCAGCACAGATGGGGGAAGCAACACTGAAGCTTTCTTT. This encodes CASSTDGGSNTEAFF.

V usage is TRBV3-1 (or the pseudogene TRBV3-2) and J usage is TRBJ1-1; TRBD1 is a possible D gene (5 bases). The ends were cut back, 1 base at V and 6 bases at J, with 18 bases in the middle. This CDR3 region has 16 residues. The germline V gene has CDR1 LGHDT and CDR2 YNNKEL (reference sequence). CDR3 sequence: CASSQVETVAGAEAFF. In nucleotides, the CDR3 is TGTGCCAGCAGCCAAGTGGAGACAGTGGCCGGGGCTGAAGCTTTCTTT.

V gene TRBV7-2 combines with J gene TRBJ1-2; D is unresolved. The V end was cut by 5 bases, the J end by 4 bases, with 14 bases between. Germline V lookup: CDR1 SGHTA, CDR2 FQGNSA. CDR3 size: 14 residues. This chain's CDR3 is CASSLREDGYGYTF. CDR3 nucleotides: TGTGCCAGCAGCCTTCGGGAGGACGGCTATGGCTACACCTTC.

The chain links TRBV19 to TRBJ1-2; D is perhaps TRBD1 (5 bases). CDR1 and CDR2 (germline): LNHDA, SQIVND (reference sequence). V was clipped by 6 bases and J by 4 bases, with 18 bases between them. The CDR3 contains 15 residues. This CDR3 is CASSRNGDPGYGYTF. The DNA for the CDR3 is TGTGCCAGTAGCCGTAATGGGGACCCAGGCTATGGCTACACCTTC.

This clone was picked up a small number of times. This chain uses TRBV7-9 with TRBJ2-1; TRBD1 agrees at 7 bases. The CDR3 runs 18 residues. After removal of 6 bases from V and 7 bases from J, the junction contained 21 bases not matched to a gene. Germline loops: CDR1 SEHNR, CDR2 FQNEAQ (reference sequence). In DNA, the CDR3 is TGTGCCAGCAGTACCAAACCGCAGCCCGGTAGGGACAGTAATGAGCAGTTCTTC. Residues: CASSTKPQPGRDSNEQFF.

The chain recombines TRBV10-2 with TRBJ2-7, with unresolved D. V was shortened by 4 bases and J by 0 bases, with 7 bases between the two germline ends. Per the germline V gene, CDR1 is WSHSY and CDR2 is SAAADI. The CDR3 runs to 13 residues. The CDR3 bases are TGCGCCAGCAGTGCACACCCCTCCTACGAGCAGTACGTC. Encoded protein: CASSAHPSYEQYV.

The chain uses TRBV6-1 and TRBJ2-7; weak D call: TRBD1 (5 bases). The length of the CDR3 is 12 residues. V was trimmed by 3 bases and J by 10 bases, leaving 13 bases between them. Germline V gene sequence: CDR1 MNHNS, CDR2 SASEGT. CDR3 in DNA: TGTGCCAGCAGTGACAGGGCAAAAACCCAGTACGTC. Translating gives CASSDRAKTQYV.

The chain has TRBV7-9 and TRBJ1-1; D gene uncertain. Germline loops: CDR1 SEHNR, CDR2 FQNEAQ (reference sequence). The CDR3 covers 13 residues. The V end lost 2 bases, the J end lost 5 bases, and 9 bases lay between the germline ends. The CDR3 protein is CASSLPHGTEAFF. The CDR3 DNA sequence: TGTGCCAGCAGCTTACCACATGGGACTGAAGCTTTCTTT.

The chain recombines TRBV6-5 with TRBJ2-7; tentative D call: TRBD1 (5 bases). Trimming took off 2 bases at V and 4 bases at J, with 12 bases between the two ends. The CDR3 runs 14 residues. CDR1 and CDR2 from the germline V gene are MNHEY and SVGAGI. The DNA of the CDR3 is TGTGCCAGCAGTTACGGGGCCAAGGGATACGAGCAGTACGTC. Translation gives CASSYGAKGYEQYV.

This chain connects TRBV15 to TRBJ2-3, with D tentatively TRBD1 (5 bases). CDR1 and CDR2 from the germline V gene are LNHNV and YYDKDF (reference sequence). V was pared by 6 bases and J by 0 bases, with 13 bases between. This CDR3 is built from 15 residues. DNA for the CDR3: TGTGCCACCAGTGACGCAGGGCCCAGCACAGATACGCAGTATTTT. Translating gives CATSDAGPSTDTQYF.

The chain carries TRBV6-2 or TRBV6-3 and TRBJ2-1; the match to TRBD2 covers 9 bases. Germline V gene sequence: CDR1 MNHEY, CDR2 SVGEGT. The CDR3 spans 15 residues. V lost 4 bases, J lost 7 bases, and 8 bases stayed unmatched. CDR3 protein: CASSSTSGGLNEQFF. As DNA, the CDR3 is TGTGCCAGCAGTTCGACCAGCGGGGGGTTGAATGAGCAGTTCTTC.

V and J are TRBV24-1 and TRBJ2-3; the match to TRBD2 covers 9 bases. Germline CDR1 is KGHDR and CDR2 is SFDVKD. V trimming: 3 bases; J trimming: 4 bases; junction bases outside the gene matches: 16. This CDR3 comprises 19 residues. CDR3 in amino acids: CATSDPGGERGDSADTQYF. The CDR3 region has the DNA TGTGCCACCAGTGATCCCGGCGGCGAGCGGGGGGATTCGGCAGATACGCAGTATTTT.